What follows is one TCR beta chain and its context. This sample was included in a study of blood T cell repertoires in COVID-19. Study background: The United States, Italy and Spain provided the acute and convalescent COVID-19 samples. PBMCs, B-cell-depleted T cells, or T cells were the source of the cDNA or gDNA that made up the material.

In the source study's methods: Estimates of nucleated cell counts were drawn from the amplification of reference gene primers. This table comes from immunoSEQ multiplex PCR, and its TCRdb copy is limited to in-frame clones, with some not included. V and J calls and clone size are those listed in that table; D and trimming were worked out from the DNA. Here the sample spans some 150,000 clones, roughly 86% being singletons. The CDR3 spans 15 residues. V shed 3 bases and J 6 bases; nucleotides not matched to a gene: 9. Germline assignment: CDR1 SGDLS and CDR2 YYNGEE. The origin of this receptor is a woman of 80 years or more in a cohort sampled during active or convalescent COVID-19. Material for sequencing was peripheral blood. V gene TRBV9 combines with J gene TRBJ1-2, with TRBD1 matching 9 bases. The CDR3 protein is CASSELQGAVDGYTF. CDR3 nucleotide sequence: TGTGCCAGCAGCGAATTACAGGGGGCGGTGGATGGCTACACCTTC.